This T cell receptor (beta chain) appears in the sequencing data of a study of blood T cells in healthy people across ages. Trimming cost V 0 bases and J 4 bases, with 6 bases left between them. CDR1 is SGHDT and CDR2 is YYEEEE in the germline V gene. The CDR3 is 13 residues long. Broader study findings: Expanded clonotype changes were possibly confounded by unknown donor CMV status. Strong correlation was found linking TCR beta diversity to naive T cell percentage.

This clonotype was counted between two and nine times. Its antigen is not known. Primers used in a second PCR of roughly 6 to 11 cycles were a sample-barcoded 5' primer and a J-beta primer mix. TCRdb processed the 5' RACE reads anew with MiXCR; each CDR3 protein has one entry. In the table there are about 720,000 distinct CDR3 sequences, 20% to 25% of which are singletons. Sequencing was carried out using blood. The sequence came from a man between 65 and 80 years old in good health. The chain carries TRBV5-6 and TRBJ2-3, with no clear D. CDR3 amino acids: CASSLGDADTQYF. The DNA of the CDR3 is TGTGCCAGCAGCTTGGGAGATGCAGATACGCAGTATTTT.